This entry concerns a single T cell receptor beta chain. This specimen comes from a study of T cell responses to AZD1222 COVID-19 vaccine. The V and J ends lost 4 bases and 6 bases respectively, with 17 bases between them. The CDR3 covers 15 residues. In germline, CDR1 is SGHTA, CDR2 FQGNSA. Only in-frame clones appear in the TCRdb table, and some are missing; sequencing was by immunoSEQ multiplex PCR. Here the sample spans about 92,000 clones, about nine tenths being singletons. This receptor was taken from an adult in good health. The sequenced sample was peripheral blood, obtained on day 0 of AZD1222 vaccination. The chain couples TRBV7-2 to TRBJ2-3; either TRBD1 or TRBD2 may fit D (6 bases each). CDR3 loop: CASSSRRGLTDTQYF. The CDR3 coding sequence is TGTGCCAGCAGCTCCCGCCGGGGGCTGACGGATACGCAGTATTTT.